This T cell receptor (beta chain) was sequenced in a study of shared clonotypes between healthy human individuals. A note on this clone: Compared with germline, one end of the junction differs, possibly owing to a read error.

There are 14 residues in the CDR3. The germline CDR1 and CDR2 sequences are MGHDK and SYGVNS. The authors ran the assay at deep level. Sequencing used immunoSEQ multiplex PCR; TCRdb keeps in-frame clones, though not all of them. The sample has under 850,000 clones, nearly 95% seen once. Naive CD8 cells were CD45RO-negative, positively selected for CCR7, excluding terminally differentiated effector memory CD45RA+ cells. Recent vaccinations or acute infections were absent in the healthy HIV-negative adult donors. The specimen sequenced was naive CD8+ T cells sorted from blood. The receptor's source is a man under 40 in good health. V gene TRBV25-1 combines with J gene TRBJ1-2, with D uncertain. The CDR3 DNA reads TGTGCCAGCAGTGAATCTGCAGCTCACTATGGCTGCACCTTC. Its translation: CASSESAAHYGCTF.